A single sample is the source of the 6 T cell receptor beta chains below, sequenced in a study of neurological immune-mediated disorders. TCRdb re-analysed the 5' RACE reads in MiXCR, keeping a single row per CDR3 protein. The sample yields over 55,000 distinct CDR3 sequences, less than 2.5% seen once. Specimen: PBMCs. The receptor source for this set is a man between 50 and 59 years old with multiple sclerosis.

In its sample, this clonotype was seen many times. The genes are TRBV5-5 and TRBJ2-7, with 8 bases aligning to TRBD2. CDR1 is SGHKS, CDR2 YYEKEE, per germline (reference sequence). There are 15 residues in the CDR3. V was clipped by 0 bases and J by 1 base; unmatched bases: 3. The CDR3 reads CASSLDGGGSYEQYF. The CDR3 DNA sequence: TGTGCCAGCAGCTTGGACGGGGGGGGATCCTACGAGCAGTACTTC.

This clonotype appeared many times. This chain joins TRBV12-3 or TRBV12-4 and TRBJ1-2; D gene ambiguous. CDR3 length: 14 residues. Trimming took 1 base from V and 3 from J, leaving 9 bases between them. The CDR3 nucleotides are TGTGCCAGCAGTTTAGGCGGAACCCACTATGGCTACACCTTC. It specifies CASSLGGTHYGYTF.

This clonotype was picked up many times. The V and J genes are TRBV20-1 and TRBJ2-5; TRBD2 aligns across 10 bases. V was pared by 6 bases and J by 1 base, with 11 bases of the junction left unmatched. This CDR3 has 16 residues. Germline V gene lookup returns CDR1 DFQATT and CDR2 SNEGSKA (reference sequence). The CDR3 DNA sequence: TGCAGTGCAGTCAAGGTAGCGGGGGGTCCCCAAGAGACCCAGTACTTC. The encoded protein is CSAVKVAGGPQETQYF.

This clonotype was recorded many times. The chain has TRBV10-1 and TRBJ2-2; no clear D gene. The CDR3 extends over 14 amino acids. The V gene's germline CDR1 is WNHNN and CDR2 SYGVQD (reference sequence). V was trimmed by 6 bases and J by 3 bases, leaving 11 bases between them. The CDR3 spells CASSPDGYTGELFF. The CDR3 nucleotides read TGCGCCAGCAGCCCCGACGGATACACCGGGGAGCTGTTTTTT.

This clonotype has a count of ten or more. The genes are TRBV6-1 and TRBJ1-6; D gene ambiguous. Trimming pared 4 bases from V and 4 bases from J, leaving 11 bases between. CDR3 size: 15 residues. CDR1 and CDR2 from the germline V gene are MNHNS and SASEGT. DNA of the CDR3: TGTGCCAGCAGTGTTGGCAGCACATATAATTCACCCCTCCACTTT. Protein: CASSVGSTYNSPLHF.

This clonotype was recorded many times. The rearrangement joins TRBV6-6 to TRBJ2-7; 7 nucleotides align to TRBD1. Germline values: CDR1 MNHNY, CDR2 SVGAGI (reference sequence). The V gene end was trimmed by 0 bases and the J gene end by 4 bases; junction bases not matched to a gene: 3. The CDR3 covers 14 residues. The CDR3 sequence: CASSYSGQIYEQYF. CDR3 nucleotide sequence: TGTGCCAGCAGTTACTCGGGACAGATATACGAGCAGTACTTC.